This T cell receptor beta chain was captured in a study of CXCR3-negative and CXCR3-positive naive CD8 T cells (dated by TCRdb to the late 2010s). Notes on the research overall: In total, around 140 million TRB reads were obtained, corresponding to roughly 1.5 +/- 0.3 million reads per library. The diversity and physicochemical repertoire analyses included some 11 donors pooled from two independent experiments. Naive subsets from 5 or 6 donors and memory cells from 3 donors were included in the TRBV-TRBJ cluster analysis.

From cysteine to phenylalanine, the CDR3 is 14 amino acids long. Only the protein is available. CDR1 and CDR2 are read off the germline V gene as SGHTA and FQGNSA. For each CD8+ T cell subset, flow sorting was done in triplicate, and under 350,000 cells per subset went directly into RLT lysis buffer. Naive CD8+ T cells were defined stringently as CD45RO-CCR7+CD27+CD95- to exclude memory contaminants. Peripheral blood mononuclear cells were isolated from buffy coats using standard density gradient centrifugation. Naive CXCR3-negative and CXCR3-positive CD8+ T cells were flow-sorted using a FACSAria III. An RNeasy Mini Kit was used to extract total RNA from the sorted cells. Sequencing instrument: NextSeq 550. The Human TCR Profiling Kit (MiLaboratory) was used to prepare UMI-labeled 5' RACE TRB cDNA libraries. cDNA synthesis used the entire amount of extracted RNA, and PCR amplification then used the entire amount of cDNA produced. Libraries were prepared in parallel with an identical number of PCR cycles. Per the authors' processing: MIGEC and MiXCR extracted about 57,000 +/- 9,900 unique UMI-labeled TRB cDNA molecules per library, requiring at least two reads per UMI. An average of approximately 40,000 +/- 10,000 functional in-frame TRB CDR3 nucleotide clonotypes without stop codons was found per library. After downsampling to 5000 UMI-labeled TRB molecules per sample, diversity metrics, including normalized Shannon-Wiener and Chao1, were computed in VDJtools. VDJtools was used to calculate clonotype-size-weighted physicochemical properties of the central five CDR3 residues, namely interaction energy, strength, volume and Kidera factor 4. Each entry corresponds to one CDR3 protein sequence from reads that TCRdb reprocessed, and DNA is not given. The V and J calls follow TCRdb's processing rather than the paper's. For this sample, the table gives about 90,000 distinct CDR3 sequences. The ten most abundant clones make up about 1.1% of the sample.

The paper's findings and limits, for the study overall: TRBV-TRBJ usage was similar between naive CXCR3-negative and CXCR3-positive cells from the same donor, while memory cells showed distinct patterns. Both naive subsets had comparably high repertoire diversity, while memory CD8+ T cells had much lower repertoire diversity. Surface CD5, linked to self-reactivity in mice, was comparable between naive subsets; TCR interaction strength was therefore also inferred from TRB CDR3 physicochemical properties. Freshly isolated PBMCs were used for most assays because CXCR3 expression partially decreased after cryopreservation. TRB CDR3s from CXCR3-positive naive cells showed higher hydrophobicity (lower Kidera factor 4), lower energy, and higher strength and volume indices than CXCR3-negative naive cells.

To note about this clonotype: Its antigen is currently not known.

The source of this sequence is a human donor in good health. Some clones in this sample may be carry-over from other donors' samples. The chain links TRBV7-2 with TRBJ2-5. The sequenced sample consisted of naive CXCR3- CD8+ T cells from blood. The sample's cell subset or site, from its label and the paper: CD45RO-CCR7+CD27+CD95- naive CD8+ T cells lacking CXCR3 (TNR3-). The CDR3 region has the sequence CASSPELPLETQYF.